The 21 T cell receptor beta chains below all came from one sample that was sequenced in a study of blood T cell repertoires in COVID-19. TCRdb keeps only in-frame clones here, not all; method: immunoSEQ multiplex PCR. Here the sample spans around 250,000 clones, approximately 87% being singletons. What was sequenced was peripheral blood. Every receptor here comes from a man aged 60 to 75 who had recovered from COVID-19.

The V gene is TRBV30, the J gene TRBJ2-5; 7 bases map to TRBD2. CDR3 length: 16 residues. The germline gives CDR1 GTSNPN, CDR2 SVGIG (reference sequence). Trimming took 0 bases from V and 4 from J; bases not matched to a gene: 11. DNA for the CDR3: TGTGCCTGGAGTGTACAAGCGGGACTTTACCGAGAGACCCAGTACTTC. This translates into CAWSVQAGLYRETQYF.

The rearrangement joins TRBV21-1 to TRBJ2-7; the tabulated D call, TRBD2, remains unverified against the DNA. TRBV21-1 is deemed a pseudogene. This CDR3 contains 18 residues. CDR3 nucleotides: TGTGCCAGCAGCGGACTAGCGATCGAAAACCGTATCTCCTACGAGCAGTACTTC. Translating gives CASSGLAIENRISYEQYF.

V is TRBV6-5 and J is TRBJ2-3, with 8 nucleotides matching TRBD1. V shed 5 bases and J 4 bases; nucleotides not matched to a gene: 8. In germline, CDR1 is MNHEY, CDR2 SVGAGI. The length of the CDR3 is 15 residues. The CDR3 spells CASSTAGGGADTQYF. CDR3 DNA: TGTGCCAGCAGTACCGCAGGGGGCGGGGCAGATACGCAGTATTTT.

The J gene is TRBJ1-6, the V gene TRBV6-5, with 9 bases that match TRBD1. V was clipped by 8 bases and J by 7 bases; unmatched bases: 0. CDR1 MNHEY and CDR2 SVGAGI come from the germline V gene. The CDR3 contains 12 residues. CDR3 residues: CASGQGNSPLHF. The DNA for the CDR3 is TGTGCCAGCGGACAGGGGAATTCACCCCTCCACTTT.

This chain joins TRBV7-9 and TRBJ1-1; TRBD1 is a possible D gene (5 bases). V was trimmed by 6 bases and J by 1 base, leaving 9 bases between them. The CDR3 runs 13 residues. In germline, CDR1 is SEHNR, CDR2 FQNEAQ (reference sequence). CDR3 residues: CASRETGNTEAFF. The CDR3 DNA follows: TGTGCCAGCAGGGAAACAGGGAACACTGAAGCTTTCTTT.

The rearrangement joins TRBV6-5 to TRBJ1-4; the D gene is possibly TRBD1 (5 bases). This CDR3 is built from 15 residues. The ends were cut back, 4 bases at V and 6 bases at J, with 15 bases in the middle. Germline loops: CDR1 MNHEY, CDR2 SVGAGI. CDR3 in DNA: TGTGCCAGCAGTTTATCAGGGTCTAGAGATGAAAAACTGTTTTTT. This encodes CASSLSGSRDEKLFF.

The genes are TRBV28 and TRBJ1-4; 7 nucleotides agree with TRBD1. The CDR3 sequence is 17 residues long. The ends lost 6 bases at V and 0 bases at J; junction bases unmatched: 10. From germline, CDR1 is MDHEN and CDR2 SYDVKM. CDR3 in DNA: TGTGCCAGCAGCAGGACAGGCCCAGGGCCAACTAATGAAAAACTGTTTTTT. Residues: CASSRTGPGPTNEKLFF.

The genes are TRBV5-4 and TRBJ1-2; D remains unclear. Germline CDR1 and CDR2: SGHNT and YYREEE (reference sequence). The CDR3 runs 11 residues. V was trimmed by 3 bases and J by 8 bases, leaving 8 bases between them. As DNA, the CDR3 is TGTGCCAGCAGCTCTGCTCGGGGCTACACCTTC. Translating it yields CASSSARGYTF.

This clone turned up a few times. The chain combines TRBV5-1 with TRBJ1-3; D uncertain. Germline values: CDR1 SGHRS, CDR2 YFSETQ. The CDR3 sequence is 13 residues long. V lost 2 bases and J lost 6, with 9 bases in between. For the CDR3, the DNA is TGCGCCAGCAGCTTTGGAGGGCCAAACACCATATATTTT. Translated, it gives CASSFGGPNTIYF.

This chain's CDR3 is CSVTDRVDYGYTF. The CDR3 nucleotides read TGCAGCGTGACAGACAGGGTAGATTATGGCTACACCTTC. This chain connects TRBV29-1 to TRBJ1-2; 7 positions match TRBD1. The CDR3 is made up of 13 amino acids. V lost 6 bases and J lost 5; bases outside the gene matches: 9. The germline V gene encodes CDR1 SQVTM and CDR2 ANQGSEA.

The chain recombines TRBV12-1 with TRBJ1-6; the table's TRBD1 call for D was not verified on the DNA. TRBV12-1 is described as a pseudogene. The CDR3 has 17 amino acids. The CDR3 DNA reads TGTGCCAGCATTCCCCGCGACAGGTCCTCCTATAATTCACCCCTCCACTTT. Protein sequence: CASIPRDRSSYNSPLHF.

This rearrangement joins TRBV2 to TRBJ2-3; D not certain. V gave up 5 bases and J gave up 2 bases, with 11 bases separating them. This CDR3 has 14 residues. CDR1 is SNHLY, CDR2 FYNNEI, per germline. The CDR3 spells CASSRAQNTDTQYF. DNA for the CDR3: TGTGCCAGCAGTCGAGCACAGAACACAGATACGCAGTATTTT.

The rearrangement joins TRBV4-1 to TRBJ2-1; the match to TRBD2 covers 8 bases. Germline loops: CDR1 MGHRA, CDR2 YSYEKL. CDR3 size: 17 residues. The V and J ends lost 0 bases and 3 bases, in that order; junction bases with no gene match: 7. In DNA form, the CDR3 reads TGCGCCAGCAGCCAAGACACAGAGCGGGGGCTCTACAATGAGCAGTTCTTC. Amino acids: CASSQDTERGLYNEQFF.

The chain employs TRBV2 and TRBJ1-2; TRBD1 aligns across 9 bases. V shed 6 bases and J 4 bases; nucleotides not matched to a gene: 6. The CDR3 is 14 residues long. CDR1 is SNHLY and CDR2 is FYNNEI in the germline V gene. The CDR3 nucleotides are TGTGCCAGCAGCTCGGGACAGGGACCCTATGGCTACACCTTC. This translates into CASSSGQGPYGYTF.

This chain links TRBV11-3 with TRBJ1-1; weak D call: TRBD1 (5 bases). V was clipped by 5 bases and J by 3 bases, with 16 bases between them. CDR3 length equals 15 residues. Per the germline V gene, CDR1 is SGHNT and CDR2 is YENEEA. The CDR3 region has the DNA TGTGCCAGCAGCCAGGGTGGTGGGATGTACACTGAAGCTTTCTTT. Amino acids: CASSQGGGMYTEAFF.

The chain links TRBV2 to TRBJ2-7; D is possibly TRBD2 (6 bases). The CDR3 totals 15 residues. The V and J ends lost 5 bases and 7 bases respectively, with 21 bases between them. Germline V gene sequence: CDR1 SNHLY, CDR2 FYNNEI. CDR3 in DNA: TGTGCCAGCAGTCTAAAGACTAGTCAGACGGTAGAGCAGTACTTC. Its protein is CASSLKTSQTVEQYF.

This chain joins TRBV7-9 and TRBJ2-1; 7 nucleotides agree with TRBD1. J was trimmed by 2 bases and V by 5 bases; bases with no gene match: 12. The CDR3 extends over 17 amino acids. From germline, CDR1 is SEHNR and CDR2 FQNEAQ (reference sequence). The DNA of the CDR3 is TGTGCCAGCAGCGGGAAAACCGGGACAGCAACCTACAATGAGCAGTTCTTC. This encodes CASSGKTGTATYNEQFF.

This clone has only a few counts. The chain employs TRBV7-9 and TRBJ1-3; the D is unclear. In germline, CDR1 is SEHNR, CDR2 FQNEAQ (reference sequence). The V gene lost 1 base and the J gene lost 2 bases, with 6 bases spanning the gap. The CDR3 consists of 14 residues. The CDR3 nucleotides are TGTGCCAGCAGCTTAGGGGCCCCTGGAAACACCATATATTTT. It codes for CASSLGAPGNTIYF.

V is TRBV28 and J is TRBJ2-7; TRBD2 aligns across 7 bases. The V segment lost 5 bases and the J segment 3 bases; nucleotides outside the gene matches: 10. This CDR3 is built from 15 residues. Per germline, CDR1 MDHEN and CDR2 SYDVKM. The CDR3 coding sequence is TGTGCCAGCAGTCTGCGCGGGAGCCACTTCTACGAGCAGTACTTC. Amino acids: CASSLRGSHFYEQYF.

The chain couples TRBV7-9 to TRBJ2-3; TRBD2 aligns across 15 bases. Trimming cost V 5 bases and J 4 bases; bases outside gene matches: 10. Germline V lookup: CDR1 SEHNR, CDR2 FQNEAQ (reference sequence). The CDR3 is 18 amino acids. For the CDR3, the DNA is TGTGCCAGCAGCCTCGGACTAGCGGGAGGGCCAGGGGCAGATACGCAGTATTTT. Protein: CASSLGLAGGPGADTQYF.

V is TRBV28 and J is TRBJ2-5; 11 bases are shared with TRBD2. The CDR3 is 18 residues long. Trimming cost V 4 bases and J 1 base; bases outside gene matches: 11. Germline CDR1 reads MDHEN; CDR2 reads SYDVKM. CDR3 DNA sequence: TGTGCCAGCAGTTCCCACACCGGACTAGCGGGCCTCCAAGAGACCCAGTACTTC. As protein: CASSSHTGLAGLQETQYF.